This is a list of T cell receptor beta chains from one sample in a study of identical twins. TCRdb fed the 5' RACE reads into MiXCR, producing one record per CDR3 protein. The sample gives 410,000 or so distinct CDR3 sequences, approximately 17% of which show up once; around 12% is in the top ten. Material: naive T cells sorted from blood. The source of these receptors is a man aged 45-65 years in good health. Both conserved end residues are part of each CDR3. The D gene is left open where the match is weak. Only some rows state a clone size, as once, few, many or a class for expanded clones.

>TRBD1|TRBV11-2|few|15|TRBJ2-2
CASSSYRGLDGELFF
TGTGCCAGCAGCTCTTACAGGGGGCTGGACGGGGAGCTGTTTTTT
>.|TRBV27|.|14|TRBJ2-7
CASSPQRRGHEQYF
TGTGCCAGCAGTCCCCAGCGTCGGGGCCACGAGCAGTACTTC
>.|TRBV5-1|.|15|TRBJ2-7
CASSSPLANQGEQYF
TGCGCCAGCAGCTCACCTTTAGCGAACCAAGGGGAGCAGTACTTC
>.|TRBV11-2|few|14|TRBJ2-7
CASSPLGINYEQYF
TGTGCCAGCAGCCCCCTTGGCATAAACTACGAGCAGTACTTC
>.|TRBV12-3/TRBV12-4|few|16|TRBJ2-6
CASSSSWGRGANVLTF
TGTGCCAGCAGCTCCTCCTGGGGGCGCGGGGCCAACGTCCTGACTTTC
>.|TRBV4-3|once|15|TRBJ2-1
CASSQDGYGINEQFF
TGCGCCAGCAGCCAAGATGGTTACGGTATCAATGAGCAGTTCTTC
>TRBD1|TRBV4-1|.|17|TRBJ2-1
CASSHRTTGQGVNEQFF
TGCGCCAGCAGCCACCGAACAACGGGACAGGGGGTCAATGAGCAGTTCTTC
>.|TRBV6-5|many|15|TRBJ2-7
CASSYSGPETYEQYF
TGTGCCAGCAGTTACTCGGGGCCTGAAACCTACGAGCAGTACTTC
>TRBD2|TRBV29-1|.|17|TRBJ2-1
CSVEDRTSGSWNNEQFF
TGCAGCGTTGAAGATCGGACTAGCGGGAGTTGGAACAATGAGCAGTTCTTC
>TRBD2|TRBV6-2/TRBV6-3|few|16|TRBJ2-1
CASSYSGLAAYNEQFF
TGTGCCAGCAGTTACTCGGGACTAGCGGCCTACAATGAGCAGTTCTTC
>TRBD1|TRBV12-3/TRBV12-4|many|15|TRBJ2-3
CASSWGTGITDTQYF
TGTGCCAGCAGCTGGGGGACAGGGATCACAGATACGCAGTATTTT
>.|TRBV19|many|14|TRBJ1-3
CASSPGLIGNTIYF
TGTGCCAGTAGTCCGGGGTTGATTGGAAACACCATATATTTT
>.|TRBV12-3/TRBV12-4|.|15|TRBJ2-1
CASSFRTTPVNEQFF
TGTGCCAGCAGTTTCAGGACTACTCCTGTAAATGAGCAGTTCTTC
>.|TRBV24-1|few|15|TRBJ2-2
CATSDAGTITGELFF
TGTGCCACCAGTGACGCCGGGACAATCACCGGGGAGCTGTTTTTT
>.|TRBV10-1|many|14|TRBJ2-3
CASSEAGWMDTQYF
TGCGCCAGCAGTGAGGCAGGGTGGATGGATACGCAGTATTTT
>TRBD1|TRBV20-1|many|16|TRBJ2-7
CSARAPRDRAIYEQYF
TGCAGTGCACGGGCCCCTCGGGACAGGGCGATCTACGAGCAGTACTTC
>TRBD2|TRBV20-1|.|13|TRBJ2-1
CSWEGSSYNEQFF
TGCTCTTGGGAGGGAAGCTCCTACAATGAGCAGTTCTTC
>.|TRBV10-3|many|15|TRBJ2-3
CAISDSGVSTDTQYF
TGTGCCATCAGTGATTCGGGCGTTAGCACAGATACGCAGTATTTT
>TRBD1|TRBV7-8|.|15|TRBJ2-7
CASSFYRTGSYEQYF
TGTGCCAGCAGTTTCTATCGGACAGGGTCCTACGAGCAGTACTTC
>.|TRBV9|few|15|TRBJ1-6
CASSVGQGTNAPLHF
TGTGCCAGCAGCGTGGGCCAGGGGACGAACGCACCCCTCCACTTT
>TRBD1|TRBV3-1|many|14|TRBJ1-2
CASSLMTGTHGYTF
TGTGCCAGCAGCCTAATGACAGGGACCCATGGCTACACCTTC
>TRBD1|TRBV20-1|.|14|TRBJ1-4
CSATTGTANEKLFF
TGCAGTGCTACCACCGGGACAGCTAATGAAAAACTGTTTTTT
>.|TRBV5-1|few|14|TRBJ2-7
CASSFFREGGEQYF
TGCGCCAGCAGCTTTTTCAGGGAAGGAGGCGAGCAGTACTTC
>.|TRBV12-3/TRBV12-4|.|13|TRBJ2-5
CASGENRIETQYF
TGTGCCAGCGGGGAAAACAGGATAGAGACCCAGTACTTC
>TRBD2|TRBV7-2|many|17|TRBJ2-7
CASSTPGLAGVPYEQYF
TGTGCCAGCAGCACGCCGGGACTAGCGGGAGTCCCCTACGAGCAGTACTTC
>TRBD1|TRBV15|.|15|TRBJ2-7
CATSRDRGTAYEQYF
TGTGCCACCAGCAGAGATAGGGGGACAGCCTACGAGCAGTACTTC
>.|TRBV4-3|few|16|TRBJ2-2
CASSQPLQSSTGELFF
TGCGCCAGCAGCCAACCCCTGCAGAGTAGCACCGGGGAGCTGTTTTTT
>TRBD2|TRBV7-8|.|20|TRBJ2-1
CASSLGLFGTSGRPSNEQFF
TGTGCCAGCAGCTTAGGTTTGTTCGGGACTAGCGGGAGGCCCTCCAATGAGCAGTTCTTC
>TRBD2|TRBV20-1|.|17|TRBJ2-7
CSAGSSRLAARSYEQYF
TGCAGTGCTGGGTCCAGCCGTCTAGCGGCCCGCTCCTACGAGCAGTACTTC
>.|TRBV7-2|few|16|TRBJ2-2
CASRPQPSIGTGELFF
TGTGCCAGCAGACCTCAACCTAGCATCGGAACCGGGGAGCTGTTTTTT
>.|TRBV6-5|once|12|TRBJ2-1
CASSLEWGEQFF
TGTGCCAGCAGTCTGGAATGGGGTGAGCAGTTCTTC
>.|TRBV4-1|.|16|TRBJ1-2
CASSRVSGGADYGYTF
TGCGCCAGCAGCCGAGTCTCTGGCGGGGCGGACTATGGCTACACCTTC
>.|TRBV20-1|.|14|TRBJ2-3
CSARPAAGADTQYF
TGCAGTGCTAGACCTGCGGCGGGCGCAGATACGCAGTATTTT
>.|TRBV7-9|.|15|TRBJ1-3
CASSLQGPTGNTIYF
TGTGCCAGCAGCTTACAGGGCCCGACTGGAAACACCATATATTTT
>.|TRBV5-1|few|12|TRBJ2-7
CASSDGQIEQYF
TGCGCCAGCAGCGATGGACAGATCGAGCAGTACTTC
>.|TRBV12-3/TRBV12-4|few|16|TRBJ1-3
CASSLAGQISGNTIYF
TGTGCCAGCAGTTTAGCGGGGCAGATCTCTGGAAACACCATATATTTT
>.|TRBV4-3|few|12|TRBJ2-1
CASSHNEGEQFF
TGCGCCAGCAGCCATAATGAGGGTGAGCAGTTCTTC
>TRBD2|TRBV5-6|few|13|TRBJ2-5
CASSPGGPRTQYF
TGTGCCAGCAGCCCGGGAGGGCCCAGGACCCAGTACTTC
>.|TRBV6-2/TRBV6-3|.|16|TRBJ2-3
CASTAVGGATTDTQYF
TGTGCCAGCACAGCCGTTGGGGGCGCGACCACAGATACGCAGTATTTT
>TRBD2|TRBV4-2|few|15|TRBJ2-1
CASSQVSGPNNEQFF
TGTGCCAGCAGCCAAGTTAGCGGGCCCAACAATGAGCAGTTCTTC
>TRBD2|TRBV19|many|14|TRBJ2-1
CATLAGGPYNEQFF
TGTGCCACCTTAGCGGGAGGGCCGTACAATGAGCAGTTCTTC
>TRBD1|TRBV12-3/TRBV12-4|many|13|TRBJ2-7
CASSPDDRGEQYF
TGTGCCAGCAGCCCCGATGACAGGGGCGAGCAGTACTTC
>TRBD1|TRBV4-2|many|16|TRBJ1-4
CASSHPGTGDNEKLFF
TGTGCCAGCAGCCATCCCGGGACAGGGGATAATGAAAAACTGTTTTTT
>.|TRBV7-2|.|14|TRBJ2-7
CASSLARVPYEQYF
TGTGCCAGCAGCTTAGCCCGGGTACCCTACGAGCAGTACTTC
>.|TRBV12-3/TRBV12-4|few|16|TRBJ2-2
CASSGGGRIYSGELFF
TGTGCCAGCAGCGGTGGGGGACGGATCTACTCCGGGGAGCTGTTTTTT
>TRBD1|TRBV10-3|many|14|TRBJ2-7
CAIGRTGRWDEQYF
TGTGCCATCGGGCGGACAGGGCGCTGGGACGAGCAGTACTTC
>TRBD2|TRBV5-1|many|15|TRBJ2-1
CASSLTLLANNEQFF
TGCGCCAGCAGCTTGACCTTACTAGCGAACAATGAGCAGTTCTTC